This T cell receptor beta chain was documented in a study of blood T cell repertoires in COVID-19. Original analysis: Estimation of nucleated cell counts relied on the amplification of reference gene primers. Profiling relied on immunoSEQ multiplex PCR, and the TCRdb table lists in-frame clones only, not all of them. The V and J calls and the clone size are those of that table, but D and trimming were determined from the DNA. The profile shows over 100,000 clones, 80% to 90% of them singletons. V was cut by 1 base and J by 0 bases, with 7 bases left in between. The CDR3 runs 15 residues. Germline CDR1 and CDR2: SGHAT and FQNNGV.

This TCR was sampled from a man aged 40-55 years with acute or convalescent COVID-19. Sequencing was carried out using peripheral blood. The chain employs TRBV11-2 and TRBJ2-1, with D hard to call. The CDR3 DNA is TGTGCCAGCAGCTTAGCACGGAGCTCCTACAATGAGCAGTTCTTC. This encodes CASSLARSSYNEQFF. The entire variable domain, with the rest obtained from reference TRBV11-2 and TRBJ2-1, is as follows: EAGVAQSPRYKIIEKRQSVAFWCNPISGHATLYWYQQILGQGPKLLIQFQNNGVVDDSQLPKDRFSAERLKGVDSTLKIQPAKLEDSAVYLCASSLARSSYNEQFFGPGTRLTVL.